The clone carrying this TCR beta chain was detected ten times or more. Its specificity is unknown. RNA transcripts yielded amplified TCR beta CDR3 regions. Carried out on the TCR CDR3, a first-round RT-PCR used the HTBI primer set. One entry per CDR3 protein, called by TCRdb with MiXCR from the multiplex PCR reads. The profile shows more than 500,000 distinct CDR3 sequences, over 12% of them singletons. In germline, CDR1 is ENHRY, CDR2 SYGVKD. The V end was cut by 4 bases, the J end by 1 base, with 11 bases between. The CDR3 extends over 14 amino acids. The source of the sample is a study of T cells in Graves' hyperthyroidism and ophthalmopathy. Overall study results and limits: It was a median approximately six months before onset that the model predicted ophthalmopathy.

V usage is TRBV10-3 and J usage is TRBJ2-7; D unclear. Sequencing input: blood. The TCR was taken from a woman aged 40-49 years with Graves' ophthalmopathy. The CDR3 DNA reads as TGTGCCATCAGTGTCTCCGTTCAATCCTACGAGCAGTACTTC. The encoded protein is CAISVSVQSYEQYF.